Following are 26 T cell receptor beta chains from one sample sequenced in a study of shared clonotypes between healthy human individuals. Sequencing used immunoSEQ multiplex PCR; TCRdb keeps in-frame clones, though not all of them. Here the sample spans around 1,100,000 clones, about 80% being singletons. The specimen was memory CD4+ T cells from PBMCs. Subset noted: CD45RA-negative fraction. The source of these receptors is a man aged 18-30 years in good health. Some clones in this sample may be carry-over from other donors' samples.

The chain is built from TRBV28 and TRBJ2-1; 7 bases line up with TRBD1. Germline CDR1 MDHEN, CDR2 SYDVKM. The CDR3 totals 14 residues. J lost 5 bases, V lost 6 bases, and 7 bases had no gene match. The CDR3 loop is CASRSGGHDNEQFF. The CDR3 DNA sequence: TGTGCCAGCAGATCAGGGGGACACGACAATGAGCAGTTCTTC.

On this clone itself: A read error may produce the germline difference seen at one junction end. Additional DNA sequences in this sample encode the identical CDR3. This chain connects TRBV9 to TRBJ2-2, with 10 bases fitting TRBD1. The germline gives CDR1 SGDLS, CDR2 YYNGEE. The CDR3 is made up of 15 amino acids. DNA for the CDR3: TGTGCCAGCAGCCGACAGGGGGCAATGACCGGGGAGCTGTTCTTT. Protein sequence: CASSRQGAMTGELFF. The full variable domain, with the rest looked up from reference TRBV9 and TRBJ2-2, is DSGVTQTPKHLITATGQRVTLRCSPRSGDLSVYWYQQSLDQGLQFLIQYYNGEERAKGNILERFSAQQFPDLHSELNLSSLELGDSALYFCASSRQGAMTGELFFGEGSRLTVL.

This clone turned up a few times. Other DNA sequences in the same sample also yield this CDR3. CDR3 protein: CASSFGVTGGTGELFF. The CDR3 nucleotides are TGTGCCAGCAGCTTTGGGGTGACAGGGGGCACCGGGGAGCTGTTTTTT. This rearrangement joins TRBV5-4 to TRBJ2-2, with 9 bases that match TRBD1. This CDR3 has 16 residues. Germline V lookup: CDR1 SGHNT, CDR2 YYREEE (reference sequence). Trimming took 2 bases from V and 4 from J; bases not matched to a gene: 6.

This chain joins TRBV19 and TRBJ2-4; 10 bases align to TRBD1. The CDR3 is 14 residues long. V dropped 5 bases and J dropped 8; count of bases not matched to a gene: 6. Looked up from germline, CDR1 is LNHDA and CDR2 is SQIVND (reference sequence). The CDR3 region has the DNA TGTGCCAGTAGTTACGGGACAGGGGTTCACATTCAGTACTTC. This codes for CASSYGTGVHIQYF.

This chain uses TRBV11-3 with TRBJ2-7; 7 bases fit TRBD2. V lost 1 base and J lost 9; bases outside the gene matches: 6. The CDR3 is 13 residues long. The germline gives CDR1 SGHNT, CDR2 YENEEA. Here the CDR3 reads CASSLGSAGVQYF. Written as DNA, the CDR3 is TGTGCCAGCAGCTTAGGCTCTGCGGGAGTGCAGTACTTC.

V gene TRBV5-4 combines with J gene TRBJ2-1; D gene unclear. Germline CDR1 reads SGHNT; CDR2 reads YYREEE (reference sequence). V was cut by 0 bases and J by 5 bases, with 9 bases left in between. The CDR3 spans 14 residues. CDR3 sequence (DNA): TGTGCCAGCAGCTTGGCCCAGAGGAACAATGAGCAGTTCTTC. This gives the protein CASSLAQRNNEQFF.

This chain joins TRBV5-4 and TRBJ2-2, with D perhaps TRBD1 or TRBD2 (5 bases each). Germline CDR1 is SGHNT and CDR2 is YYREEE (reference sequence). Trimming removed 4 bases from V and 4 bases from J, with 14 bases in between. This CDR3 is 15 amino acids long. CDR3 in amino acids: CASSPGVQGTGELFF. The CDR3 nucleotides are TGTGCCAGCAGCCCCGGGGTCCAGGGCACCGGGGAGCTGTTTTTT.

The V call is TRBV2, the J call TRBJ1-4, with D uncertain. V lost 4 bases, J lost 4 bases, and 7 bases lay in between. Germline V gives CDR1 SNHLY, CDR2 FYNNEI. The CDR3 loop spans 13 amino acids. CDR3 bases: TGTGCCAGCAGTGGTCTCGTTAATGAAAAACTGTTTTTT. Translation gives CASSGLVNEKLFF.

This clone was recorded once. The CDR3 sequence: CASGNIYGYTF. CDR3 nucleotides: TGTGCTTCAGGGAATATCTATGGCTACACCTTC. V and J are TRBV7-2 and TRBJ1-2; a possible D gene is TRBD1 (5 bases). The CDR3 has 11 residues. CDR1 is SGHTA, CDR2 FQGNSA, per germline.

The chain joins TRBV2 to TRBJ1-5; the D gene is possibly TRBD1 (5 bases). V lost 5 bases and J 4 bases, leaving 12 bases between the germline ends. In germline, CDR1 is SNHLY, CDR2 FYNNEI. The CDR3 totals 14 residues. The DNA of the CDR3 is TGTGCCAGCAGTAAATGGGACCAAAATCAGCCCCAGCATTTT. Protein sequence: CASSKWDQNQPQHF.

The chain joins TRBV7-9 to TRBJ2-5; 8 bases match TRBD1. The CDR3 length is 15 residues. Trimming took 2 bases from V and 9 from J; bases not matched to a gene: 11. CDR1 and CDR2 from the germline V gene are SEHNR and FQNEAQ (reference sequence). The CDR3 region is CASSLSGQGGLSQYF. The CDR3 region has the DNA TGTGCCAGCAGCTTATCCGGACAGGGCGGCTTGTCCCAGTACTTC.

With regard to this clone: Given a much more abundant clone one base away, this may be a read error. The genes are TRBV25-1 and TRBJ2-5; 11 bases match TRBD1. V was pared by 4 bases and J by 4 bases, with 2 bases of the junction left unmatched. Germline lookup yields CDR1 MGHDK and CDR2 SYGVNS. The CDR3 has 14 amino acids. The CDR3 nucleotides read TGTGCCAGCAGTGTGGGGACAGGGGGAGAGACCCAGTACTTC. Protein sequence: CASSVGTGGETQYF.

This clone was observed many times. This chain uses TRBV7-8 with TRBJ2-6; D unresolved. Germline V CDR1 and CDR2: SGHVS, FQNEAQ. Trimming left V 4 bases short and J 0 bases short, with 10 bases between. The CDR3 has 16 amino acids. The CDR3 sequence: CASSWPVSSGANVLTF. The DNA for the CDR3 is TGTGCCAGCAGCTGGCCTGTTTCCTCTGGGGCCAACGTCCTGACTTTC.

A remark on this clone: The sample contains more than one DNA sequence encoding this CDR3. The CDR3 DNA sequence: TGTGCCAGCAGCCCGGGACAGGGGGCGTACGAGCAGTACTTC. This translates into CASSPGQGAYEQYF. V and J are TRBV7-2 and TRBJ2-7; 12 bases are shared with TRBD1. V shed 5 bases, J shed 4 bases, and the junction held 3 bases outside the gene matches. Looked up from germline, CDR1 is SGHTA and CDR2 is FQGNSA. The CDR3 contains 14 residues.

DNA for the CDR3: TGTGCCAGCAGCTTCCAAGCGGGAGGAGCGGAGACCCAGTACTTC. It is translated as CASSFQAGGAETQYF. This chain connects TRBV7-8 to TRBJ2-5; 9 bases fit TRBD2. The CDR3 sequence is 15 residues long. Germline CDR1 is SGHVS and CDR2 is FQNEAQ. The V gene end was trimmed by 3 bases and the J gene end by 5 bases; junction bases not matched to a gene: 7. Together with reference TRBV7-8 and TRBJ2-5, the CDR3 gives the full variable domain: GAGVSQSPRYKVAKRGQDVALRCDPISGHVSLFWYQQALGQGPEFLTYFQNEAQLDKSGLPSDRFFAERPEGSVSTLKIQRTQQEDSAVYLCASSFQAGGAETQYFGPGTRLLVL.

The CDR3 DNA sequence: TGTGCCAGCTCTAGCGGAACTCAGTACTACGAGCAGTACTTC. Translating it yields CASSSGTQYYEQYF. This chain joins TRBV5-6 and TRBJ2-7, with 7 positions matching TRBD2. This CDR3 has 14 amino acids. The trim removed 7 bases at V and 3 bases at J, leaving 10 bases unmatched. Looked up from germline, CDR1 is SGHDT and CDR2 is YYEEEE.

The V call is TRBV21-1, the J call TRBJ1-1. TRBV21-1 is a pseudogene. The length of the CDR3 is 14 residues. CDR3 DNA sequence: TGTGCCAGCAGCACTCGGGGCTCGAACACTGAAGCTTTCTTT. It yields the protein CASSTRGSNTEAFF.

This clone was counted a few times. The chain links TRBV6-1 to TRBJ1-1; TRBD1 is a possible D gene (5 bases). Trimming took off 0 bases at V and 6 bases at J, with 11 bases between the two ends. The CDR3 contains 14 residues. CDR1 is MNHNS, CDR2 SASEGT, per germline. This chain's CDR3 is CASSEARWGSEAFF. The CDR3 coding sequence is TGTGCCAGCAGTGAAGCGAGGTGGGGCTCTGAAGCTTTCTTT.

The rearrangement joins TRBV18 to TRBJ1-3; D uncertain. CDR1 and CDR2 from the germline V gene are KGHSH and LQKENI. Trimming pared 5 bases from V and 0 bases from J, leaving 8 bases between. The CDR3 consists of 14 residues. The CDR3, as DNA: TGTGCCAGCTCAAAACTTGACTCTGGAAACACCATATATTTT. Amino acid sequence: CASSKLDSGNTIYF.

The chain links TRBV5-1 to TRBJ2-7; D not certain. CDR3 size: 14 residues. From germline, CDR1 is SGHRS and CDR2 YFSETQ. Trimming pared 3 bases from V and 2 bases from J, leaving 12 bases between. The CDR3 DNA is TGCGCCAGCAGCTATGGGATCGGAACCTACGAGCAGTACTTC. Its protein product is CASSYGIGTYEQYF. Full variable domain (rest looked up from reference TRBV5-1 and TRBJ2-7): KAGVTQTPRYLIKTRGQQVTLSCSPISGHRSVSWYQQTPGQGLQFLFEYFSETQRNKGNFPGRFSGRQFSNSRSEMNVSTLELGDSALYLCASSYGIGTYEQYFGPGTRLTVT.

This clone was counted a few times. The chain carries TRBV30 and TRBJ2-1; possible D gene TRBD2, 5 bases. Trimming removed 4 bases at V and 0 bases at J, with 10 bases between. This CDR3 is 14 amino acids long. Germline CDR1 and CDR2: GTSNPN and SVGIG (reference sequence). The CDR3 DNA reads TGTGCCTGGAAAAGGGAGAACTCCTACAATGAGCAGTTCTTC. Residues: CAWKRENSYNEQFF.

The chain couples TRBV7-9 to TRBJ2-7; perhaps D is TRBD1 or TRBD2 (5 bases each). Germline loops: CDR1 SEHNR, CDR2 FQNEAQ (reference sequence). There are 15 residues in the CDR3. V gave up 5 bases and J gave up 2 bases, with 16 bases separating them. The chain's CDR3 is CASSTTGTATYEQYF. The CDR3 region has the DNA TGTGCCAGCAGCACGACCGGGACGGCTACCTACGAGCAGTACTTC.

This chain links TRBV18 with TRBJ1-1; the match to TRBD1 covers 8 bases. This CDR3 is built from 15 residues. Germline CDR1 and CDR2: KGHSH and LQKENI. The trim removed 2 bases at V and 5 bases at J, leaving 7 bases unmatched. For the CDR3, the DNA is TGTGCCAGCTCACCAACCTCAGGGGGCGAAACTGAAGCTTTCTTT. Translated, it gives CASSPTSGGETEAFF.

The chain employs TRBV6-1 and TRBJ1-2; 7 bases match TRBD1. The germline CDR1 and CDR2 sequences are MNHNS and SASEGT. Trimming cost V 7 bases and J 7 bases; bases outside gene matches: 3. This CDR3 is built from 11 residues. The CDR3 DNA reads as TGTGCCAGCACCCACAGGGGTGGCTACACCTTC. Its translation is CASTHRGGYTF.

V and J are TRBV5-8 and TRBJ1-2, with TRBD1 as a possible D gene (6 bases). V lost 4 bases to trimming and J lost 14 bases, with 15 bases between them. The CDR3 extends over 11 amino acids. CDR1 and CDR2 from the germline V gene are SGHTS and YDEGEE. CDR3 sequence: CASSRQGPITF. The CDR3, as DNA: TGTGCCAGCAGCCGGCAGGGGCCCATTACCTTC.

The chain has TRBV7-9 and TRBJ2-3; 9 positions agree with TRBD2. CDR3 size: 17 residues. V was clipped by 5 bases and J by 2 bases; unmatched bases: 11. Germline lookup yields CDR1 SEHNR and CDR2 FQNEAQ (reference sequence). The CDR3 is CASSLSPTSGYTDTQYF. CDR3 DNA: TGTGCCAGCAGCCTCTCCCCGACTAGCGGTTACACAGATACGCAGTATTTT.